This entry is about one TCR beta chain. As yet, its antigen is unknown. TCRdb's copy holds only in-frame clones and misses some; the assay was immunoSEQ multiplex PCR. Of tens of thousands of clones in the sample, around 81% were seen once. These data originate in a study of T cells in localized non-small cell lung cancer. Study-wide results and caveats: Clonality of T cells reached its maximum in uninvolved adjacent lung, surpassing tumor.

This receptor was identified in a man aged 40 to 70 with stage II squamous cell lung carcinoma. Sequencing used PBMCs, obtained before any cancer treatment.

CDR3 nucleotides: TGTGCCAGCAGTTACTCGCGACAGGGGGGTAATTCACCCCTCCACTTT. The encoded protein is CASSYSRQGGNSPLHF. The rearrangement links TRBV6-6 to TRBJ1-6; TRBD1 agrees at 9 bases. Germline lookup yields CDR1 MNHNY and CDR2 SVGAGI (reference sequence). V lost 0 bases and J lost 6; bases outside the gene matches: 3. The CDR3 is made up of 16 amino acids.